This TCR beta chain is from a study of regulatory T cells in long-lasting Graves disease. Findings and limits, study-wide: Preferential use of TRBV28, TRBJ1-2 and TRBJ2-5 was seen in persistent disease.

HTBI primers from iRepertoire and Arm-PCR of CDR3 regions yielded the TCR beta libraries. TCRdb processed the multiplex PCR reads anew with MiXCR; each CDR3 protein has one entry. The sample has approximately 440,000 distinct CDR3 sequences, about a sixth seen once. This clonotype appeared many times. The antigen is unknown. CDR3 length: 15 amino acids. J was trimmed by 3 bases and V by 1 base; bases with no gene match: 2. Germline V CDR1 and CDR2: SGDLS, YYNGEE. Time point: newly diagnosed GD, antithyroid drugs for less than 3 months. PBMCs provided the RNA from which the TCR library was made. In addition, the sample was reused for a study of T cells in Graves' hyperthyroidism and ophthalmopathy.

The V call is TRBV9, the J call TRBJ2-2; 8 nucleotides agree with TRBD2. Specimen: peripheral blood mononuclear cells (PBMCs), collected at new diagnosis, from a patient treated with antithyroid drugs. The receptor's source is a man aged 35-49 years with Graves disease. The CDR3 loop is CASSVSGSDTGELFF. In DNA form, the CDR3 reads TGTGCCAGCAGCGTAAGCGGGAGTGACACCGGGGAGCTGTTTTTT.